These 10 T cell receptor beta chains originate from one sample sequenced in a study of blood T cell repertoires in COVID-19. The repertoire was sequenced with immunoSEQ multiplex PCR; TCRdb's copy has only in-frame clones and lacks some. Of 140,000 to 150,000 clones in the sample, 75% to 90% are singletons; the top ten hold 10% to 15%. The sequencing sample was made of peripheral blood. The receptor set was obtained from a young man with COVID-19, enrolled during active disease.

The rearrangement joins TRBV27 to TRBJ2-7, with 8 nucleotides matching TRBD1. The V and J ends lost 7 bases and 2 bases, in that order; junction bases with no gene match: 7. The germline CDR1 and CDR2 sequences are MNHEY and SMNVEV (reference sequence). The CDR3 covers 14 residues. Here the CDR3 reads CASTPGQGAYEQYF. Written as DNA, the CDR3 is TGTGCCAGCACCCCCGGACAGGGAGCCTACGAGCAGTACTTC.

V gene TRBV11-2 combines with J gene TRBJ2-7; weak D call: TRBD1 (6 bases). The germline V gene has CDR1 SGHAT and CDR2 FQNNGV. Trimming left V 2 bases short and J 2 bases short, with 13 bases between. The CDR3 runs to 15 residues. The DNA of the CDR3 is TGTGCCAGCAGCTTAAACCGGGACACGACCTACGAGCAGTACTTC. Its protein is CASSLNRDTTYEQYF.

The chain combines TRBV7-8 with TRBJ2-1, with TRBD2 matching 12 bases. From germline, CDR1 is SGHVS and CDR2 FQNEAQ. The V gene end was trimmed by 2 bases and the J gene end by 6 bases; junction bases not matched to a gene: 5. This CDR3 has 16 amino acids. CDR3 nucleotide sequence: TGTGCCAGCAGCTTATTGACTAGCGGGAGTATCAATGAGCAGTTCTTC. This sequence encodes CASSLLTSGSINEQFF.

The chain carries TRBV28 and TRBJ1-1; 10 bases match TRBD1. This CDR3 has 18 amino acids. V trimming: 3 bases; J trimming: 3 bases; junction bases outside the gene matches: 13. Germline V gives CDR1 MDHEN, CDR2 SYDVKM. The CDR3 DNA reads TGTGCCAGCAGTTTTAGTCATTATTATGGGACAGGGGACACTGAAGCTTTCTTT. Its translation: CASSFSHYYGTGDTEAFF.

V usage is TRBV15 and J usage is TRBJ2-3; 7 nucleotides align to TRBD2. Per germline, CDR1 LNHNV and CDR2 YYDKDF (reference sequence). The CDR3 covers 15 residues. V lost 0 bases, J lost 5 bases, and 5 bases stayed unmatched. Here the CDR3 DNA reads TGTGCCACCAGCAGAGATGGTGGGGGGGGAGATACGCAGTATTTT. Translated, it gives CATSRDGGGGDTQYF.

V is TRBV28 and J is TRBJ1-2; no clear D gene. CDR1 and CDR2 (germline): MDHEN, SYDVKM. V dropped 4 bases and J dropped 6 bases, with 12 bases sitting between them. The CDR3 contains 13 residues. The CDR3 nucleotides read TGTGCCAGCAGTTCCGGACTTGTAAATGGCTACACCTTC. Encoded protein: CASSSGLVNGYTF.

The genes are TRBV9 and TRBJ2-1, with 9 bases identical to TRBD2. Germline V gene sequence: CDR1 SGDLS, CDR2 YYNGEE. Trimming took 4 bases from V and 2 from J; bases not matched to a gene: 7. This CDR3 spans 16 amino acids. This chain's CDR3 is CASSPTRTSAYNEQFF. Here the CDR3 DNA reads TGTGCCAGCAGCCCGACTAGGACTAGCGCCTACAATGAGCAGTTCTTC.

This chain connects TRBV6-4 to TRBJ2-1; D remains ambiguous. This CDR3 has 18 residues. Germline V gene lookup returns CDR1 MRHNA and CDR2 SNTAGT. V was cut by 0 bases and J by 5 bases, with 20 bases left in between. Written as DNA, the CDR3 is TGTGCCAGCAGTGACTCGAGGCCCTTTGACGAGTCCGACAATGAGCAGTTCTTC. Translation: CASSDSRPFDESDNEQFF.

CDR3 DNA: TGTGCCAGCAGACGGGACAGGTGGGAAAACGAGCAGTACTTC. Its translation is CASRRDRWENEQYF. The rearrangement uses TRBV5-4 and TRBJ2-7; 8 nucleotides match TRBD1. CDR1 is SGHNT and CDR2 is YYREEE in the germline V gene (reference sequence). This CDR3 contains 14 residues. V shed 5 bases, J shed 5 bases, and the junction held 9 bases outside the gene matches. The whole variable domain, remainder taken from reference TRBV5-4 and TRBJ2-7, is ETGVTQSPTHLIKTRGQQVTLRCSSQSGHNTVSWYQQALGQGPQFIFQYYREEENGRGNFPPRFSGLQFPNYSSELNVNALELDDSALYLCASRRDRWENEQYFGPGTRLTVT.

The V gene is TRBV7-9, the J gene TRBJ2-1; TRBD1 might be the D (6 bases). CDR3 length: 16 amino acids. The germline V gene encodes CDR1 SEHNR and CDR2 FQNEAQ (reference sequence). V lost 0 bases to trimming and J lost 3 bases, with 12 bases between them. CDR3 residues: CASSLALQTGYNEQFF. The CDR3 DNA reads as TGTGCCAGCAGCTTAGCGCTTCAGACAGGCTACAATGAGCAGTTCTTC.